The 28 T cell receptor beta chains presented below share a single source sample, sequenced in a study of CD4 and CD8 cells across lung adenocarcinoma regions. TCRdb used MiXCR to reprocess the PCR reads, holding one entry per CDR3 protein. The sample yields 4,000 or so distinct CDR3 sequences, around three fifths seen once. Material: CD4+ T cells from the margin of a lung tumor. The receptor source for this set is a male donor with lung adenocarcinoma. The CD4 and CD8 labels of this study may be unreliable.

The chain is built from TRBV7-8 and TRBJ2-1; TRBD2 aligns across 9 bases. V lost 5 bases, J lost 3 bases, and 5 bases stayed unmatched. Per the germline V gene, CDR1 is SGHVS and CDR2 is FQNEAQ. The CDR3 loop spans 15 amino acids. This chain's CDR3 is CASSQLAGLYNEQFF. The CDR3 DNA reads as TGTGCCAGCAGCCAGCTAGCGGGACTCTACAATGAGCAGTTCTTC.

J is TRBJ2-3 and V is TRBV6-5; 7 positions match TRBD2. The CDR3 has 15 residues. The V gene end was trimmed by 9 bases and the J gene end by 5 bases; junction bases not matched to a gene: 14. The germline gives CDR1 MNHEY, CDR2 SVGAGI. DNA of the CDR3: TGTGCCAGGGGTTACGGGGGGAGTGGCCTAGATACGCAGTATTTT. This translates into CARGYGGSGLDTQYF.

This sequence joins TRBV6-1 and TRBJ1-1; D is uncertain. V lost 7 bases to trimming and J lost 2 bases, with 5 bases between them. The length of the CDR3 is 11 residues. From germline, CDR1 is MNHNS and CDR2 SASEGT. The CDR3 DNA reads as TGTGCCAGCAAAGGCAACACTGAAGCTTTCTTT. It specifies CASKGNTEAFF.

This clonotype was observed a few times. This chain uses TRBV6-2 or TRBV6-3 with TRBJ2-6, with D tentatively TRBD1 (5 bases). This CDR3 has 17 residues. Germline V gene lookup returns CDR1 MNHEY and CDR2 SVGEGT. V was shortened by 5 bases and J by 0 bases, with 14 bases between the two germline ends. The CDR3 sequence: CASSPAPRGSGANVLTF. CDR3 nucleotides: TGTGCCAGCAGTCCAGCCCCAAGGGGCTCTGGGGCCAACGTCCTGACTTTC.

This clonotype has only a few counts. The chain combines TRBV6-1 with TRBJ2-7, with a possible D match to TRBD1 (5 bases). This CDR3 has 13 amino acids. Germline lookup yields CDR1 MNHNS and CDR2 SASEGT. V lost 7 bases to trimming and J lost 2 bases, with 12 bases between them. The CDR3 loop is CASIFQGTYEQYF. The CDR3 DNA follows: TGTGCCAGCATCTTCCAGGGAACCTACGAGCAGTACTTC.

The rearrangement uses TRBV6-1 and TRBJ2-2; D gene uncertain. V was trimmed by 6 bases and J by 15 bases, leaving 17 bases between them. The germline gives CDR1 MNHNS, CDR2 SASEGT. This CDR3 is 12 amino acids long. CDR3 sequence reads: CASSNRAKRVFF. CDR3 DNA: TGTGCCAGCAGCAACCGGGCAAAAAGGGTGTTTTTT.

The rearrangement joins TRBV6-1 to TRBJ2-1, with a tentative D call TRBD1 (5 bases). The DNA matches TRBJ2-7 better at its end, which makes the J call doubtful. The CDR3 contains 14 residues. The germline gives CDR1 MNHNS, CDR2 SASEGT. In DNA, the CDR3 is TGTGCCAGCAGTCTTACAGGCAGCTCCTACGAGCAGTACTTC. Its protein product is CASSLTGSSYEQYF.

A word on this clonotype: One end of the junction does not line up with germline, which may come from a read error. This chain links TRBV24-1 with TRBJ2-3; weak D call: TRBD1 (6 bases). CDR1 and CDR2 (germline): KGHDR, SFDVKD. The CDR3 contains 19 residues. CDR3 in amino acids: CATSDPLWSGVGATNTQYF. The DNA for the CDR3 is TGTGCCACCAGTGACCCCCTTTGGTCGGGCGTGGGGGCCACAAATACGCAGTATTTC.

About this clonotype itself: The junction and the germline gene differ at one end; a read error may be behind it. V and J are TRBV4-2 and TRBJ1-5; 7 bases map to TRBD1. The CDR3 loop spans 16 amino acids. Looked up from germline, CDR1 is LGHNA and CDR2 is YNFKEQ. The CDR3 loop reads CASSQEDGQANQPHHF. In DNA form, the CDR3 reads TGTGCCAGCAGCCAAGAGGATGGACAGGCGAATCAGCCCCACCATTTT.

V usage is TRBV12-3 or TRBV12-4 and J usage is TRBJ2-5; weak D call: TRBD1 (6 bases). The CDR3 totals 15 residues. V shed 3 bases and J shed 5 bases, with 16 bases lying between them. The CDR3 sequence: CASSLARTARETQYF. CDR3 bases: TGTGCCAGCAGTTTGGCTAGGACAGCCCGGGAGACCCAGTACTTC.

V usage is TRBV12-3 or TRBV12-4 and J usage is TRBJ2-1; possible D gene TRBD1, 6 bases. The length of the CDR3 is 12 residues. The V and J ends lost 4 bases and 9 bases respectively, with 10 bases between them. CDR3 region: CASSSTGREQFF. The CDR3 DNA follows: TGTGCCAGCAGTTCTACAGGGCGTGAGCAGTTCTTC.

On this clonotype: Its ends do not fully match the called genes, so a read error is possible. The rearrangement links TRBV6-4 to TRBJ2-4, with D possibly being TRBD2 (6 bases). Per the germline V gene, CDR1 is MRHNA and CDR2 is SNTAGT. The CDR3 covers 15 residues. This chain's CDR3 is CASVAGLGAKNTQYF. DNA of the CDR3: TGTGCCAGCGTTGCGGGGCTGGGAGCCAAAAACACTCAGTACTTC.

This clonotype appeared a few times. The V gene is TRBV6-1, the J gene TRBJ2-2, with a weak D call TRBD2 (6 bases). Trimming took 2 bases from V and 9 from J, leaving 13 bases between them. CDR3 length: 14 amino acids. Germline lookup yields CDR1 MNHNS and CDR2 SASEGT. CDR3 DNA sequence: TGTGCCAGCAGTGAATCTACGGGAGTCCGGGAGCTGTTTTTT. Its translation: CASSESTGVRELFF.

The V and J genes are TRBV6-1 and TRBJ2-2, with 12 bases matching TRBD1. V was clipped by 5 bases and J by 3 bases; unmatched bases: 7. The CDR3 consists of 17 residues. Germline V gene sequence: CDR1 MNHNS, CDR2 SASEGT. The CDR3 here is CASSRDRGRLYTGELFF. The CDR3 coding sequence is TGTGCCAGCAGTCGGGACAGGGGGCGACTATACACCGGGGAGCTGTTTTTT.

Concerning this clonotype: Because the CDR3 is missing its conserved closing phenylalanine or tryptophan, this is likely a read error. The DNA is left out, because the CDR3 cannot be placed on it with certainty; the CDR3 is given as TCRdb lists it. The chain uses TRBV15 and TRBJ2-3. Ends included, the CDR3 has 19 residues. CDR1 is LNHNV and CDR2 is YYDKDF in the germline V gene (reference sequence). CDR3 loop: CATTRSQFFIFNRDGVSHV.

A few counts support this clonotype. The chain is built from TRBV6-1 and TRBJ1-5; possible D gene TRBD1, 6 bases. Trimming pared 1 base from V and 7 bases from J, leaving 11 bases between. The CDR3 has 14 amino acids. Germline V lookup: CDR1 MNHNS, CDR2 SASEGT. CDR3 region: CASSEEGGRQPQHF. CDR3 in DNA: TGTGCCAGCAGTGAAGAGGGGGGTAGACAGCCCCAGCATTTT.

This sequence joins TRBV6-1 and TRBJ2-2; unclear D gene. Germline loops: CDR1 MNHNS, CDR2 SASEGT. V lost 3 bases to trimming and J lost 4 bases, with 9 bases between them. The CDR3 is 14 amino acids. DNA for the CDR3: TGTGCCAGCAGTGATAAGCGATTCACCGGGGAGCTGTTTTTT. Protein sequence: CASSDKRFTGELFF.

The chain recombines TRBV6-5 with TRBJ2-7, with D tentatively TRBD1 (5 bases). Between the trimmed V and J ends, which lost 2 bases and 0 bases, there was a span of 11 bases. The CDR3 loop spans 15 amino acids. CDR1 and CDR2 (germline): MNHEY, SVGAGI. The CDR3 DNA reads as TGTGCCAGCAGTTACAGGCAGGGTATCTCCTACGAGCAGTACTTC. Its translation is CASSYRQGISYEQYF.

This clonotype has only one observation. The chain uses TRBV7-2 and TRBJ2-2, with 7 bases identical to TRBD2. V lost 1 base, J lost 7 bases, and 9 bases stayed unmatched. Germline V gene data show CDR1 as SGHTA and CDR2 as FQGNSA. The CDR3 contains 16 residues. CDR3 in DNA: TGTGCCAGCAGCTTAGACCCAGCGGGGATCAACGGGGAGCTGTTTTTT. It is translated as CASSLDPAGINGELFF.

Points on this clonotype: One end of the junction fails to match germline, which may point to a read error. The chain combines TRBV12-3 or TRBV12-4 with TRBJ2-5, with 7 bases matching TRBD2. This CDR3 is built from 14 residues. The DNA for the CDR3 is TGTGCCAGCAGTCTAGCGGACCTCTACAATGAGCAGTACTTC. It is translated as CASSLADLYNEQYF.

V gene TRBV6-4 combines with J gene TRBJ2-5, with a tentative D call TRBD2 (7 bases). This CDR3 comprises 15 residues. The germline V gene has CDR1 MRHNA and CDR2 SNTAGT. V was trimmed by 3 bases and J by 1 base, leaving 12 bases between them. The CDR3: CASSEGASGQETQYF. DNA of the CDR3: TGTGCCAGCAGTGAGGGGGCTAGCGGCCAAGAGACCCAGTACTTC.

The chain employs TRBV4-1 and TRBJ2-5; possible D gene TRBD2, 6 bases. Trimming cost V 1 base and J 11 bases, with 17 bases left between them. Germline V gives CDR1 MGHRA, CDR2 YSYEKL. This CDR3 region has 14 residues. CDR3 coding DNA: TGCGCCAGCAGCCAAGGGACCCTAGGCGGGGAGCAGTACTTC. This translates into CASSQGTLGGEQYF.

The CDR3 DNA reads TGTGCCAGCAGACCTGGACAGGTCGGAGGGGAGACCCAGTACTTC. This gives the protein CASRPGQVGGETQYF. V gene TRBV12-3 or TRBV12-4 combines with J gene TRBJ2-1; D might be TRBD1 (7 bases). The J call is in doubt because the DNA end fits TRBJ2-5 better. The CDR3 has 15 amino acids.

The J gene is TRBJ2-3, the V gene TRBV6-1; 9 positions match TRBD2. Looked up from germline, CDR1 is MNHNS and CDR2 is SASEGT. After removal of 6 bases from V and 0 bases from J, the junction contained 4 bases not matched to a gene. The CDR3 length is 15 residues. CDR3 DNA: TGTGCCAGCAGAGCTAGCGGGAAAAGCACAGATACGCAGTATTTT. Residues: CASRASGKSTDTQYF.

The chain employs TRBV6-1 and TRBJ2-1, with 7 bases fitting TRBD1. This CDR3 is built from 15 residues. V was pared by 6 bases and J by 4 bases, with 9 bases of the junction left unmatched. Germline CDR1 reads MNHNS; CDR2 reads SASEGT. CDR3 protein: CASRTGSMGYNEQFF. The DNA of the CDR3 is TGTGCCAGCAGGACAGGGAGCATGGGGTACAATGAGCAGTTCTTC.

The chain couples TRBV12-3 or TRBV12-4 to TRBJ2-1, with D possibly being TRBD2 (5 bases). The tail of the sequence fits TRBJ2-7 better, so the J call may be wrong. This CDR3 comprises 13 residues. The CDR3 sequence: CASSPGSSRVQYF. The CDR3 DNA sequence: TGTGCCAGCAGTCCGGGATCCTCGCGGGTGCAGTACTTC.

By proportion, this clonotype is large (0.1 to 1%). This rearrangement joins TRBV10-1 to TRBJ2-1; D gene ambiguous. The DNA end is a closer match to TRBJ2-7, so the J assignment may be wrong. Germline lookup yields CDR1 WNHNN and CDR2 SYGVQD (reference sequence). The CDR3 runs to 15 residues. The CDR3 protein is CASSESDGPSYEQYF. In DNA form, the CDR3 reads TGCGCCAGCAGTGAGTCGGACGGACCCTCCTACGAGCAGTACTTC.

The gene calls are TRBV6-1 and TRBJ2-5; no clear D. The closer fit of TRBJ2-7 to the DNA end suggests the J call may be wrong. From germline, CDR1 is MNHNS and CDR2 SASEGT. The CDR3 extends over 15 amino acids. The CDR3 nucleotides read TGTGCCAGCAGTGACCTGGCAGCAGTAACCTACGAGCAGTACTTC. Residues: CASSDLAAVTYEQYF.